A single sample gave rise to the 10 T cell receptor beta chains below, sequenced in a study of cytomegalovirus exposure and HLA in healthy donors. Amplification used 60 Vbeta primers and 13 Jbeta primers. Assay: immunoSEQ multiplex PCR; the TCRdb copy retains only in-frame clones and omits some. The sample gives about 140,000 clones, approximately 88% of which show up once; 0.45% to 0.6% is in the top ten. Sequenced material: PBMCs. The receptors here all came from a middle-aged woman in good health and CMV-seronegative.

This chain links TRBV11-3 with TRBJ2-7, with 7 bases that match TRBD1. This CDR3 comprises 14 residues. The germline CDR1 and CDR2 sequences are SGHNT and YENEEA. V shed 3 bases, J shed 3 bases, and the junction held 5 bases outside the gene matches. CDR3 sequence reads: CASSLNRDSYEQYF. CDR3 in DNA: TGTGCCAGCAGCTTGAACAGGGACAGCTACGAGCAGTACTTC.

The V and J genes are TRBV5-1 and TRBJ2-7; 12 bases are a match to TRBD2. The CDR3 extends over 15 amino acids. The junction had 7 bases not matched to a gene; V was cut back by 4 bases and J by 5 bases. Germline CDR1 reads SGHRS; CDR2 reads YFSETQ. The CDR3 region has the DNA TGCGCCAGCAGCACCGGGACTAGCGGGTTCAACGAGCAGTACTTC. Encoded protein: CASSTGTSGFNEQYF.

CDR3: CASSQESTSVNYGYTF. As DNA, the CDR3 is TGCGCCAGCAGCCAAGAATCGACTTCGGTTAACTATGGCTACACCTTC. V usage is TRBV4-1 and J usage is TRBJ1-2, with D unclear. The germline V and J ends were trimmed by 0 bases and 1 base, with 12 bases remaining between them. Germline V lookup: CDR1 MGHRA, CDR2 YSYEKL. CDR3 length equals 16 residues.

The chain couples TRBV27 to TRBJ1-3; maybe TRBD1 (6 bases). V lost 5 bases and J 3 bases, leaving 17 bases between the germline ends. This CDR3 spans 16 amino acids. Germline CDR1 MNHEY, CDR2 SMNVEV (reference sequence). CDR3 amino acids: CASSPQGYLGGNTIYF. For the CDR3, the DNA is TGTGCCAGCAGTCCCCAGGGGTATCTTGGTGGAAACACCATATATTTT.

This sequence joins TRBV10-3 and TRBJ1-5, with D hard to call. The CDR3 consists of 16 residues. CDR1 and CDR2 (germline): ENHRY, SYGVKD. V lost 0 bases and J 6 bases, leaving 15 bases between the germline ends. The CDR3 DNA reads as TGTGCCATCAGTGAGTCGGGAGGGAGCGGTCGTCAGCCCCAGCATTTT. Residues: CAISESGGSGRQPQHF.

This clone showed up just a few times. V usage is TRBV14 and J usage is TRBJ1-2, with D maybe TRBD1 (6 bases). The V gene's germline CDR1 is SGHDN and CDR2 FVKESK. This CDR3 is built from 14 residues. V lost 1 base and J lost 8, with 14 bases in between. CDR3 loop: CASSQGMGAQGYTF. The DNA of the CDR3 is TGTGCCAGCAGCCAAGGGATGGGGGCGCAGGGCTACACCTTC. Based on the CDR3 plus reference TRBV14 and TRBJ1-2, the full variable domain is EAGVTQFPSHSVIEKGQTVTLRCDPISGHDNLYWYRRVMGKEIKFLLHFVKESKQDESGMPNNRFLAERTGGTYSTLKVQPAELEDSGVYFCASSQGMGAQGYTFGSGTRLTVV.

The gene calls are TRBV7-8 and TRBJ1-1; maybe TRBD1 (6 bases). From germline, CDR1 is SGHVS and CDR2 FQNEAQ. This CDR3 is 14 amino acids long. V was trimmed by 7 bases and J by 2 bases, leaving 14 bases between them. The CDR3 loop is CASTEDRLNTEAFF. The CDR3 DNA reads as TGTGCCAGCACCGAAGACAGGTTAAACACTGAAGCTTTCTTT.

DNA of the CDR3: TGTGCCACCGTGGAGGGTAGCGGTCCAGAGACCCAGTACTTC. Amino acid sequence: CATVEGSGPETQYF. The chain recombines TRBV10-3 with TRBJ2-5; D possibly corresponds to TRBD2 (6 bases). V lost 10 bases to trimming and J lost 4 bases, with 19 bases between them. The CDR3 is 14 amino acids. Per germline, CDR1 ENHRY and CDR2 SYGVKD.

V is TRBV19 and J is TRBJ1-2; no clear D gene. Trimming cost V 3 bases and J 4 bases, with 6 bases left between them. Germline CDR1 is LNHDA and CDR2 is SQIVND (reference sequence). The CDR3 is 12 amino acids. The CDR3 region is CASSIRSYGYTF. CDR3 DNA sequence: TGTGCCAGTAGTATCCGCAGCTATGGCTACACCTTC.

Details on this clone: Other DNA variants within this sample encode the same CDR3. The V gene is TRBV5-1, the J gene TRBJ1-1; tentatively, D is TRBD1 (5 bases). Between the trimmed V and J ends, which lost 2 bases and 1 base, there was a span of 6 bases. The CDR3 has 13 residues. Per germline, CDR1 SGHRS and CDR2 YFSETQ. The CDR3 DNA follows: TGCGCCAGCAGCTTCGACAGGAACACTGAAGCTTTCTTT. Its protein product is CASSFDRNTEAFF.